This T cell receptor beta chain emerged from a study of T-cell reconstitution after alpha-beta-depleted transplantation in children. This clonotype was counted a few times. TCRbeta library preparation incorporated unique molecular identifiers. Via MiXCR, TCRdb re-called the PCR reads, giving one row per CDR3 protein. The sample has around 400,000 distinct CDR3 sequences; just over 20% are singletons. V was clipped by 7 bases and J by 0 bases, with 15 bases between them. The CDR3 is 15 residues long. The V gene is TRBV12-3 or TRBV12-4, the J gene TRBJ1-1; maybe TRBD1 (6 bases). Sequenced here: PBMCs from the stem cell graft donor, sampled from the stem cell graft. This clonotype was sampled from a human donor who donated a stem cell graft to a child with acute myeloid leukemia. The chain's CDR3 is CASNSPDRVNTEAFF. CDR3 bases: TGTGCCAGCAATTCGCCGGACAGAGTGAACACTGAAGCTTTCTTT.